These 13 T cell receptor beta chains originate from one sample sequenced in a study of blood T cell repertoires in COVID-19. Generated by immunoSEQ multiplex PCR, the TCRdb table keeps only in-frame clones and is missing some. The table records more than 100,000 clones, roughly 80% of them present only once. The sequenced sample consisted of PBMCs or T cells enriched from blood (not recorded which). Receptor source: a middle-aged man with acute COVID-19.

The rearrangement uses TRBV6-2 or TRBV6-3 and TRBJ1-2, with TRBD1 matching over 9 bases. In germline, CDR1 is MNHEY, CDR2 SVGEGT. V gave up 2 bases and J gave up 8 bases; unmatched junction bases: 6. The CDR3 loop spans 14 amino acids. Written as DNA, the CDR3 is TGTGCCAGCAGTTACCGACAGGGGGTCTGGGGCTACACCTTC. The encoded protein is CASSYRQGVWGYTF.

The gene calls are TRBV11-2 and TRBJ1-5; D may be TRBD1 (6 bases). Between the trimmed V and J ends, which lost 5 bases and 1 base, there was a span of 12 bases. Per germline, CDR1 SGHAT and CDR2 FQNNGV. CDR3 size: 15 residues. In DNA form, the CDR3 reads TGTGCCAGCAGCCATCAAGGACAGAGCAATCAGCCCCAGCATTTT. The encoded protein is CASSHQGQSNQPQHF.

This chain connects TRBV6-5 to TRBJ2-3; 8 bases map to TRBD2. Losses at the gene ends were 2 bases for V and 5 bases for J; bases not matched to a gene: 6. CDR1 and CDR2 (germline): MNHEY, SVGAGI. This CDR3 is built from 15 residues. The CDR3 sequence is CASSYGAGGGDTQYF. The CDR3 DNA follows: TGTGCCAGCAGTTACGGGGCGGGAGGAGGAGATACGCAGTATTTT.

This chain joins TRBV7-2 and TRBJ1-1; 8 positions agree with TRBD1. Germline V gives CDR1 SGHTA, CDR2 FQGNSA. The CDR3 spans 12 residues. Trimming took 9 bases from V and 1 from J; bases not matched to a gene: 1. The CDR3 DNA reads TGTGCCAGTGGGACAGGGAACACTGAAGCTTTCTTT. Residues: CASGTGNTEAFF.

The genes are TRBV19 and TRBJ1-4, with 8 bases identical to TRBD1. There are 14 residues in the CDR3. The V segment lost 6 bases and the J segment 8 bases; nucleotides outside the gene matches: 8. Germline CDR1 and CDR2: LNHDA and SQIVND (reference sequence). DNA of the CDR3: TGTGCCAGTAGCCAGACAGGGGAGGGGGAAAAACTGTTTTTT. Its protein is CASSQTGEGEKLFF. The variable domain in full, completed from reference TRBV19 and TRBJ1-4, reads DGGITQSPKYLFRKEGQNVTLSCEQNLNHDAMYWYRQDPGQGLRLIYYSQIVNDFQKGDIAEGYSVSREKKESFPLTVTSAQKNPTAFYLCASSQTGEGEKLFFGSGTQLSVL.

This chain joins TRBV6-5 and TRBJ1-2; perhaps TRBD1 as D (5 bases). Per the germline V gene, CDR1 is MNHEY and CDR2 is SVGAGI. Trimming removed 6 bases from V and 8 bases from J, with 16 bases in between. The CDR3 loop spans 13 amino acids. The CDR3 coding sequence is TGTGCCAGCAGGCCTGGGGGGTCAGGCGGCTACACCTTC. This gives the protein CASRPGGSGGYTF.

The chain carries TRBV7-9 and TRBJ2-5, with TRBD1 matching 7 bases. V lost 5 bases to trimming and J lost 2 bases; unmatched junction nucleotides: 2. Germline values: CDR1 SEHNR, CDR2 FQNEAQ (reference sequence). CDR3 size: 13 residues. DNA for the CDR3: TGTGCCAGCAGCACAGGGGAACAAGAGACCCAGTACTTC. Translated, it gives CASSTGEQETQYF.

V is TRBV28 and J is TRBJ1-1; D is uncertain. Germline assignment: CDR1 MDHEN and CDR2 SYDVKM. V was cut by 6 bases and J by 1 base, with 3 bases left in between. The CDR3 runs to 11 residues. Here the CDR3 DNA reads TGTGCCAGCAGCAGGAACACTGAAGCTTTCTTT. Protein sequence: CASSRNTEAFF.

CDR3 region: CSATDNEQFF. Here the CDR3 DNA reads TGCAGTGCTACCGACAATGAGCAGTTCTTC. The chain uses TRBV20-1 and TRBJ2-1, with D unresolved. Germline V gene lookup returns CDR1 DFQATT and CDR2 SNEGSKA (reference sequence). The CDR3 sequence is 10 residues long. Trimming removed 4 bases from V and 5 bases from J, with 3 bases in between.

The V and J genes are TRBV11-3 and TRBJ2-1, with D maybe TRBD2 (5 bases). The length of the CDR3 is 15 residues. The V end was cut by 5 bases, the J end by 2 bases, with 13 bases between. Germline V CDR1 and CDR2: SGHNT, YENEEA. The CDR3 nucleotides read TGTGCCAGCAGCACGGGAAATGGCGCCTACAATGAGCAGTTCTTC. This encodes CASSTGNGAYNEQFF.

The chain employs TRBV30 and TRBJ2-7; no definite D call. Germline CDR1 and CDR2: GTSNPN and SVGIG (reference sequence). Trimming cost V 6 bases and J 7 bases, with 19 bases left between them. CDR3 length equals 13 residues. This CDR3 is CACSLDLVGEQYF. As DNA, the CDR3 is TGTGCCTGTTCCCTTGATCTCGTCGGGGAGCAGTACTTC.

The genes are TRBV7-8 and TRBJ2-7, with D possibly TRBD2 on 6 matching bases. Germline CDR1 is SGHVS and CDR2 is FQNEAQ. The CDR3 extends over 14 amino acids. V was cut by 2 bases and J by 2 bases, with 10 bases left in between. DNA for the CDR3: TGTGCCAGCAGCTTAAATGCGGGGCCCTACGAGCAGTACTTC. This sequence encodes CASSLNAGPYEQYF. The variable domain in full, with the rest retrieved from reference TRBV7-8 and TRBJ2-7, is GAGVSQSPRYKVAKRGQDVALRCDPISGHVSLFWYQQALGQGPEFLTYFQNEAQLDKSGLPSDRFFAERPEGSVSTLKIQRTQQEDSAVYLCASSLNAGPYEQYFGPGTRLTVT.

This clone occurred once. The chain has TRBV7-6 and TRBJ2-2; the D gene is possibly TRBD1 (6 bases). The CDR3 has 16 residues. The germline V gene has CDR1 SGHVS and CDR2 FNYEAQ. Trimming took off 2 bases at V and 2 bases at J, with 12 bases between the two ends. The DNA for the CDR3 is TGTGCCAGCAGCTTACCCTTGGACAGTAACACCGGGGAGCTGTTTTTT. Protein product: CASSLPLDSNTGELFF. Variable domain in full (rest from reference TRBV7-6 and TRBJ2-2): GAGVSQSPRYKVTKRGQDVALRCDPISGHVSLYWYRQALGQGPEFLTYFNYEAQQDKSGLPNDRFSAERPEGSISTLTIQRTEQRDSAMYRCASSLPLDSNTGELFFGEGSRLTVL.